This T cell receptor beta chain was recorded in a study of blood T cell repertoires in COVID-19. Only in-frame clones appear in the TCRdb table, and some are missing; sequencing was by immunoSEQ multiplex PCR. The sample includes 250,000 to 350,000 clones, about four fifths of them seen just once. With V trimmed by 8 bases and J by 5 bases, 12 bases remained unmatched. The length of the CDR3 is 16 residues. CDR1 SNHLY and CDR2 FYNNEI come from the germline V gene. Material: peripheral blood. The receptor's source is a human donor with COVID-19, enrolled during active disease. The donor label of this sample is uncertain. This chain joins TRBV2 and TRBJ1-1; 12 nucleotides align to TRBD1. The CDR3 region is CASEPPGQGARTEAFF. Written as DNA, the CDR3 is TGTGCCAGCGAGCCCCCGGGACAGGGGGCGCGGACTGAAGCTTTCTTT.